This TCR beta chain emerged from a study of CD8 T cells in ankylosing spondylitis. Study-level points and caveats: CD8+ disease-linked clones were present at relatively low frequencies in blood.

This CDR3 region has 13 residues. V gave up 3 bases and J gave up 11 bases, with 14 bases separating them. CDR1 and CDR2 (germline): SGHVS, FQNEAQ. Quantitative barcoded 5'-RACE was used to prepare TCR beta libraries. TCRdb re-derived calls from the 5' RACE reads in MiXCR, one entry per CDR3 protein. The table includes more than 150,000 distinct CDR3 sequences, 15% to 20% detected once. Concerning this clonotype itself: Its antigen is as yet unknown. This may stem from a read error, because a much larger clone lies one nucleotide away.

The sample taken for sequencing was blood, either unsorted or a sorted T cell fraction (not recorded which). This sequence originates from a male donor aged 10-29 years with ankylosing spondylitis or in good health (not recorded which). The chain recombines TRBV7-8 with TRBJ2-1, with D maybe TRBD2 (6 bases). The CDR3 DNA follows: TGTGCCAGCAGCTTTCGTTCCGGGGGTAAGCAGTTCTTC. It codes for CASSFRSGGKQFF. Combining the CDR3 with reference TRBV7-8 and TRBJ2-1 gives the whole variable domain GAGVSQSPRYKVAKRGQDVALRCDPISGHVSLFWYQQALGQGPEFLTYFQNEAQLDKSGLPSDRFFAERPEGSVSTLKIQRTQQEDSAVYLCASSFRSGGKQFFGPGTRLTVL.